This T cell receptor beta chain was sequenced in a study of tumor-infiltrating lymphocytes in oesophageal squamous cell carcinoma. From the PCR reads, TCRdb called clonotypes with MiXCR, one entry per CDR3 protein. Found here are 15,000 to 20,000 distinct CDR3 sequences, around two fifths of them singletons; the top ten hold approximately 41%. The CDR3 has 14 residues. Germline assignment: CDR1 SGHDT and CDR2 YYEEEE. V was clipped by 2 bases and J by 1 base, with 9 bases between them. V and J are TRBV5-6 and TRBJ1-1, with a weak D call TRBD1 (6 bases). The source material was esophageal tumor tissue. The origin of this receptor is a male donor with esophageal squamous cell carcinoma. The CDR3: CASSLQGWNTEAFF. CDR3 in DNA: TGTGCCAGCAGCTTACAGGGTTGGAACACTGAAGCTTTCTTT. Combining the CDR3 with reference TRBV5-6 and TRBJ1-1 gives the whole variable domain DAGVTQSPTHLIKTRGQQVTLRCSPKSGHDTVSWYQQALGQGPQFIFQYYEEEERQRGNFPDRFSGHQFPNYSSELNVNALLLGDSALYLCASSLQGWNTEAFFGQGTRLTVV.